This TCR beta chain was captured by sequencing in a study of sequential checkpoint blockade in melanoma. Germline V gene data show CDR1 as MGHDK and CDR2 as SYGVNS. The CDR3 totals 12 residues. V was clipped by 10 bases and J by 6 bases; unmatched bases: 4. Treatment: randomized to nivolumab then ipilimumab (arm A) or the reverse (arm B). Clones were sequenced by immunoSEQ multiplex PCR, and TCRdb holds only the in-frame ones, with some missing. Of approximately 11,000 clones detected, roughly 69% appear once; the ten largest clones hold roughly 27%. This receptor was taken from a human donor with melanoma. The chain recombines TRBV25-1 with TRBJ2-2, with 8 positions matching TRBD2. Sequences were derived from CD8+ T cells sorted from blood (inferred from file names), sampled from a patient given nivolumab and ipilimumab in sequence. CDR3 in DNA: TGTGCCACAAACGGGGGGGCCGGGGAGCTGTTTTTT. Translating it yields CATNGGAGELFF.